This record looks at one T cell receptor beta chain sequence and its context. This clone was recorded a few times. Which antigen it targets is not known. No quality values exist for individual bases; no much larger clone is one base distant. This sample is drawn from a study of blood T cell repertoires in COVID-19 (dated by TCRdb to the early 2020s). Background on the whole study: The collaborator samples originated in the United States, Italy and Spain and spanned the acute and convalescent phases of COVID-19. The material from the prospective study consisted of cDNA or gDNA derived from T cells, B-cell-depleted T cells, or PBMCs. Subjects who had been exposed to COVID-19, were actively infected with it, or had recovered from it provided the deeply sampled blood TCRbeta repertoires that made up the dataset. The repertoires were released in a freely available public database intended as a resource for research on the immune response to SARS-CoV-2. Samples were obtained from the ongoing ImmuneRACE study (first 160 participants) and from 950 to 1,500 subjects provided by 6 global collaborators. Sample metadata almost always included a de-identified subject ID, COVID-19 status, age in years and sex. HLA class I and class II types, where available, came from metadata supplied by the sample provider rather than from assay-based typing. The full study reports these points: Clinical and demographic metadata were provided uncurated, with the amount varying by source and participant.

Each collaborating institution followed its own protocols to collect whole blood in K2EDTA tubes. For TCRbeta analysis, collaborators shipped samples as frozen whole blood, isolated PBMCs, or DNA extracted from either of those sample types. Taken from cysteine to phenylalanine, the CDR3 has 16 residues. The only DNA kept is the CDR3, 48 bases in frame from the first base. V loses 0 bases, J loses 0 bases, and the germline ends lie 11 bases apart. The germline V gene yields SGDLS for CDR1 and YYNGEE for CDR2. The immunoSEQ Assay, a bias-controlled multiplex PCR, was used to amplify TCRbeta CDR3 regions from genomic DNA. Per the authors' processing: Nucleated cell counts per sample were estimated from amplification of reference gene primers within the assay. To quantify the absolute abundance of each unique TCRbeta CDR3 rearrangement, sequence reads were collapsed and filtered. For each sample, productive Simpson clonality was calculated as the square root of Simpson's diversity index over productive rearrangements. TCRdb took this table from immuneACCESS and kept in-frame rearrangements with V and J called. Such tables lack part of the clones; where checked against another copy, unresolved V genes explain under half of the gap, and the rest is unexplained. D and trimming were read from the DNA, whereas the V and J calls and clone size are those reported in that table. In this sample the table shows approximately 200,000 clones, about nine tenths of which occur a single time. The ten top clones hold roughly 2.6% of the sample.

This clonotype was sampled from a woman between 55 and 75 years old with acute or convalescent COVID-19. Sequencing was carried out using peripheral blood. The chain is made from TRBV9 and TRBJ2-3, with no confidently assigned D gene. The CDR3 sequence is CASSVGSSSSTDTQYF. In nucleotide form, the sequence is TGTGCCAGCAGCGTAGGTAGTAGCTCTAGCACAGATACGCAGTATTTT.